This T cell receptor beta chain emerged from a study of T cells in Graves' hyperthyroidism and ophthalmopathy (dated by TCRdb to about 2019). Study-wide context: Peripheral blood was collected at initial diagnosis, before any treatment. The paper reports TCR Vbeta CDR3 sequencing of roughly 140 peripheral blood samples: around 41 ophthalmopathy, under 80 hyperthyroidism and 17 progressor patients. In roughly six Graves' hyperthyroidism patients, the study also compared T-cell repertoires from thyroid tissue with T-cell repertoires from blood. The 85 to 100 discovery patients were randomly split 7:3 into training and test sets. TCR V-J signatures able to tell the groups apart were searched for in a discovery cohort of 95 to 100 patients, of whom around 43 had Graves' ophthalmopathy and 55 to 65 had stable Graves' hyperthyroidism. An independent validation cohort of about 20 hyperthyroidism patients and some 15 patients who later progressed to ophthalmopathy tested prospective prediction of ophthalmopathy. Following sampling, methimazole starting at 30 mg daily was given to hyperthyroidism patients, and high-dose intravenous methylprednisolone was given to ophthalmopathy patients.

Stable Graves' hyperthyroidism was defined as no progression to ophthalmopathy during 18 months of follow-up. Hyperthyroidism patients were newly diagnosed, had a disease duration of under 2 months, and were aged 18 to 65 years. Patients with uncontrolled infections, other autoimmune diseases, pregnancy or lactation were excluded. Diagnoses relied on clinical symptoms, serum thyroxine and TRAb, thyroid ultrasound and orbital computed tomography. PBMCs were separated from roughly 9.6 ml of fresh peripheral blood using Ficoll-Paque density gradient centrifugation. Total RNA was extracted with Trizol reagent, and quality was checked on an Agilent 2100 Bioanalyzer. Paper-wide results and their limitations: In validation, progression to ophthalmopathy was predicted by the model with nearly 71% sensitivity and 72% to 85% specificity, a median of about 6.8 months before onset. Sample size was not statistically predetermined, and investigators were not blinded to group allocation. A model built on a 13 V-J signature distinguished ophthalmopathy from stable hyperthyroidism, reaching roughly 88% sensitivity and around 81% specificity in cross-validation and 80%/75% in testing. Blood samples also contained most of the expanded thyroid clonotypes (frequency above 0.001), which suggests that blood repertoires may reflect thyroid immune responses.

TCR beta CDR3 regions were amplified from RNA transcripts. A first-round RT-PCR of the TCR CDR3 used the HTBI primer set with the Qiagen OneStep RT-PCR kit. A second multiplex PCR round built the libraries, followed by size selection and purification. Libraries were sequenced paired-end with 100 bp reads on an Illumina HiSeq2000. Turning to the authors' computational methods: SOAPnuke was used to process the raw data, removing reads that contained adapters or uncalled bases, had a mean Phred below 15, or lacked an exact match to the constant primer or identifier. COPE v1.2.5 was used to merge the high-quality paired reads, and each unique nucleotide sequence was defined as a clonotype. MiTCR v1.1 was used to align clonotypes to the IMGT TRBV, TRBD and TRBJ reference segments. The analysis included only V-J combinations with a frequency above 0.0001, which together covered 99% to 99.2% of the repertoires. A TCS score was defined as the ratio between F50 (clonal expansion) and ExV (chaos), using BLOSUM62-based TCRdist between CDR3 peptides within each V-J. Welch's t-statistics and random forest reduced around 520 V-J features to 13, which were used in a naive Bayes classifier (R e1071). TCRdb's own reprocessing of the public reads used fastp at Q25 and MiXCR and kept productive beta chains. Rows are unified per CDR3 protein, each entry keeping the most common DNA and genes. These V and J calls rely on TCRdb rather than the paper's analysis. The sample includes roughly 170,000 distinct CDR3 sequences, with 17% observed a single time. The top ten clonotypes cover around 29% of the sample.

The sample holds many counts of this clonotype. This clone's antigen is unknown. Base qualities were left out, and no much larger clone turns up one base away. The germline V gene gives CDR1 as MDHEN and CDR2 as SYDVKM. V lost 4 bases and J lost 6 bases; the stretch between them is 7 bases long. The CDR3, from cysteine to phenylalanine, totals 12 residues. Here the CDR3 DNA is all that survives: 36 bases in frame from base 1. The chain links TRBV28 with TRBJ1-5; the D gene remains uncertain. Sample: blood. This receptor was obtained from a woman between 50 and 59 years old with Graves' hyperthyroidism. For the CDR3, the sequence is CASSSQPQPQHF. The DNA sequence reads TGTGCCAGCAGTTCCCAACCTCAGCCCCAGCATTTT.